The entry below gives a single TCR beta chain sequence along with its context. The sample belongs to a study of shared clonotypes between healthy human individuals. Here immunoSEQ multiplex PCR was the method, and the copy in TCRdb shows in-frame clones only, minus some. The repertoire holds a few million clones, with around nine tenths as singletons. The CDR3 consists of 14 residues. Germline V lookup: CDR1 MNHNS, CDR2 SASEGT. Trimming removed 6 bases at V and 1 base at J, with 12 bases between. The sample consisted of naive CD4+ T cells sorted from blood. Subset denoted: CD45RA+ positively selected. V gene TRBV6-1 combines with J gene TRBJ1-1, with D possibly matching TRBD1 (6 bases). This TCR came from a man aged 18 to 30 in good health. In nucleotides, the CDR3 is TGTGCCAGCAGAGAAAGGACAGAGAACACTGAAGCTTTCTTT. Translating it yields CASRERTENTEAFF.